This entry features one TCR beta chain sequence. The antigen is unknown. Germline CDR1 and CDR2: MNHEY and SMNVEV (reference sequence). The CDR3 totals 16 residues. V lost 3 bases, J lost 2 bases, and 16 bases lay in between. These data originate in a study of siplizumab effects on memory and regulatory T cells. Whole-study findings and limits: Naive T cells looked more diverse than memory cells, and they looked like major contributors to the alloresponse.

Sequencing was performed with immunoSEQ multiplex PCR; in TCRdb, only in-frame clones are kept and a portion is missing. The table shows tens of thousands of clones, with over 95% occurring only once. This receptor was obtained from a human donor in good health. The chain carries TRBV27 and TRBJ1-1; tentatively, D is TRBD1 (6 bases). Sequenced sample: naive CD8+ T cells sorted from blood. CDR3 DNA: TGTGCCAGCAGTTTTTGGGGTGGGGACACAAACACTGAAGCTTTCTTT. This translates into CASSFWGGDTNTEAFF.